This entry describes one T cell receptor (beta chain). Its target is not known. The junction departs from the called germline gene at one end, perhaps through a read error. This entry is derived from a study of cytomegalovirus exposure and HLA in healthy donors. Overall study findings and caveats: Despite most TCR sequences being rare, some public TCRs occurred in many donors. It was assumed in the presence/absence analyses that sequencing depth was roughly uniform across donors. Productive rates of about 87% or about 30% were seen for most TCR beta V segments in an earlier analysis.

The germline V gene encodes CDR1 MNHNS and CDR2 SASEGT. The CDR3 contains 16 residues. This PCR relied on a set of 60 Vbeta primers and 13 Jbeta primers. Measured with immunoSEQ multiplex PCR; TCRdb has only the in-frame clones, and not every one. This table holds around 140,000 clones, 65% to 80% found once. Nominal health characterized the donors when sampled, though unrecorded immune exposures were likely. The sequenced material came from PBMCs. The chain recombines TRBV6-1 with TRBJ2-2, with a weak D call TRBD1 (6 bases). The sequence came from a woman in her late teens or twenties in good health and CMV-seronegative. CDR3 coding DNA: TGTGCCAGCAGAGAAGGACAGTTCTTATGGACCGGGGAGCTGTTTTTT. Translating gives CASREGQFLWTGELFF.